The 11 T cell receptor beta chains reported below all come from one sample, sequenced in a study of blood T cell repertoires in COVID-19. Measured with immunoSEQ multiplex PCR; TCRdb has only the in-frame clones, and not every one. The sample lists roughly 440,000 clones, 88% occurring once. Sequencing input: peripheral blood. The receptors originated from a woman aged 45-59 years with COVID-19, enrolled during active disease.

The V gene is TRBV4-1, the J gene TRBJ1-2; TRBD1 aligns across 9 bases. V lost 4 bases to trimming and J lost 7 bases; unmatched junction nucleotides: 4. This CDR3 contains 13 residues. The germline V gene encodes CDR1 MGHRA and CDR2 YSYEKL. DNA for the CDR3: TGCGCCAGCAGCCTGGGACAGGGTGGTGGCTACACCTTC. This translates into CASSLGQGGGYTF.

The chain has TRBV2 and TRBJ2-6, with 9 bases identical to TRBD2. Trimming at V came to 4 bases and at J to 4 bases, leaving 11 bases not matched to a gene. Germline assignment: CDR1 SNHLY and CDR2 FYNNEI. The CDR3 covers 18 residues. The CDR3 region is CASSGYGQRGVGANVLTF. The CDR3 DNA reads as TGTGCCAGCAGTGGTTACGGTCAGCGGGGGGTCGGGGCCAACGTCCTGACTTTC.

V is TRBV5-5 and J is TRBJ1-1; TRBD1 is a possible D gene (5 bases). The V gene lost 0 bases and the J gene lost 2 bases, with 14 bases spanning the gap. Germline CDR1 and CDR2: SGHKS and YYEKEE (reference sequence). The CDR3 is 16 amino acids. The CDR3 spells CASSLAGGATNTEAFF. In DNA form, the CDR3 reads TGTGCCAGCAGCTTGGCCGGTGGGGCTACCAACACTGAAGCTTTCTTT. Together with reference TRBV5-5 and TRBJ1-1, the CDR3 gives the full variable domain: DAGVTQSPTHLIKTRGQQVTLRCSPISGHKSVSWYQQVLGQGPQFIFQYYEKEERGRGNFPDRFSARQFPNYSSELNVNALLLGDSALYLCASSLAGGATNTEAFFGQGTRLTVV.

The V call is TRBV27, the J call TRBJ2-5, with D perhaps TRBD1 (6 bases). Germline V gives CDR1 MNHEY, CDR2 SMNVEV (reference sequence). V lost 2 bases, J lost 2 bases, and 21 bases lay in between. This CDR3 spans 18 amino acids. Here the CDR3 reads CASSLRPTGEGLQETQYF. In nucleotides, the CDR3 is TGTGCCAGCAGTTTACGCCCGACAGGAGAGGGTCTTCAAGAGACCCAGTACTTC.

V is TRBV4-2 and J is TRBJ1-1; 7 nucleotides agree with TRBD1. The CDR3 has 14 residues. The trim removed 2 bases at V and 5 bases at J, leaving 5 bases unmatched. CDR1 and CDR2 from the germline V gene are LGHNA and YNFKEQ. The CDR3 DNA reads TGTGCCAGCAGCCAATACAGGGGTAGTACTGAAGCTTTCTTT. Translation gives CASSQYRGSTEAFF.

The rearrangement joins TRBV7-9 to TRBJ1-2, with 8 bases matching TRBD1. V lost 1 base and J lost 4; bases outside the gene matches: 8. Germline CDR1 is SEHNR and CDR2 is FQNEAQ (reference sequence). The CDR3 covers 16 residues. The CDR3 DNA reads as TGTGCCAGCAGCTTAGGAGGACAGGGACCAACCTATGGCTACACCTTC. Translated: CASSLGGQGPTYGYTF.

V is TRBV3-1 (or the pseudogene TRBV3-2) and J is TRBJ2-7; a weak D match, TRBD1 (5 bases). Germline CDR1 LGHDT, CDR2 YNNKEL (reference sequence). Between the trimmed V and J ends, which lost 4 bases and 4 bases, there was a span of 14 bases. CDR3 length: 14 amino acids. CDR3 in DNA: TGTGCCAGCAGCCTTCTGGGCAGGACATACGAGCAGTACTTC. It encodes CASSLLGRTYEQYF.

Only one count was recorded for this clone. The V gene is TRBV7-2, the J gene TRBJ2-3; D may be TRBD2 (5 bases). With 2 bases removed from V and 3 bases from J, the gap between germline ends came to 18 bases. Germline V CDR1 and CDR2: SGHTA, FQGNSA. The CDR3 sequence is 17 residues long. The CDR3 region has the DNA TGTGCCAGCAGCTTAATGGACCGGGGAGAAATAACAGATACGCAGTATTTT. Residues: CASSLMDRGEITDTQYF.

This rearrangement joins TRBV5-4 to TRBJ1-1; D unclear. The CDR3 consists of 12 residues. V dropped 3 bases and J dropped 0 bases, with 3 bases sitting between them. Germline loops: CDR1 SGHNT, CDR2 YYREEE (reference sequence). CDR3 amino acids: CASSYMNTEAFF. The CDR3 nucleotides read TGTGCCAGCAGCTATATGAACACTGAAGCTTTCTTT.

The CDR3 region is CASSDWGLNTGELFF. The DNA of the CDR3 is TGTGCCAGCAGTGATTGGGGCTTAAACACCGGGGAGCTGTTTTTT. The rearrangement links TRBV2 to TRBJ2-2, with a possible D match to TRBD1 (5 bases). V was shortened by 3 bases and J by 2 bases, with 10 bases between the two germline ends. Germline CDR1 is SNHLY and CDR2 is FYNNEI. There are 15 residues in the CDR3. Full variable domain (remainder filled in from reference TRBV2 and TRBJ2-2): EPEVTQTPSHQVTQMGQEVILRCVPISNHLYFYWYRQILGQKVEFLVSFYNNEISEKSEIFDDQFSVERPDGSNFTLKIRSTKLEDSAMYFCASSDWGLNTGELFFGEGSRLTVL.

This chain links TRBV7-2 with TRBJ1-2; TRBD1 is a possible D gene (6 bases). The V and J ends lost 2 bases and 0 bases respectively, with 13 bases between them. Looked up from germline, CDR1 is SGHTA and CDR2 is FQGNSA. The CDR3 runs to 16 residues. The CDR3 region is CASSLIQGIANYGYTF. CDR3 sequence (DNA): TGTGCCAGCAGCTTAATTCAGGGGATAGCTAACTATGGCTACACCTTC.